These T cell receptor beta chains were read from a single sample in a study of low-dose radiotherapy and immunotherapy resistance in tumors. TCRdb reprocessed the reads with MiXCR, giving one entry per CDR3 protein. Of roughly 46,000 distinct CDR3 sequences listed, 10% to 15% are singletons. The sequencing here drew on PBMCs, taken before treatment. The receptors shown here come from a female donor with ovarian cancer. The CDR3 runs from the conserved cysteine through the conserved F or W. D genes are given only for firm matches. Expanded clones get a size class; other rows say once, few or many, or leave the size out.

len: 13; abundance: .; v_gene: TRBV28; d_gene: TRBD1; j_gene: TRBJ1-1; CDR3nt: TGTGCCAGCAGACGACAGGGTCGGAGTGAAGCTTTCTTT; CDR3aa: CASRRQGRSEAFF
len: 18; abundance: few; v_gene: TRBV12-3/TRBV12-4; d_gene: .; j_gene: TRBJ2-1; CDR3nt: TGTGCCAGCAGTCATCTATACCGGCGCGGGGCCTCCTACAATGAGCAGTTCTTC; CDR3aa: CASSHLYRRGASYNEQFF
len: 15; abundance: many; v_gene: TRBV30; d_gene: TRBD1; j_gene: TRBJ1-1; CDR3nt: TGTGCCTGGCTCCTAGGGGGCGGAAGGAACACTGAAGCTTTCTTT; CDR3aa: CAWLLGGGRNTEAFF
len: 11; abundance: many; v_gene: TRBV24-1; d_gene: .; j_gene: TRBJ2-1; CDR3nt: TGTGCCACCAGTGATCGGTATGAGCAGTTCTTC; CDR3aa: CATSDRYEQFF
len: 13; abundance: many; v_gene: TRBV3-1; d_gene: .; j_gene: TRBJ2-5; CDR3nt: TGTGCCAGCAGCCCCGGATGGCAAGAGACCCAGTACTTC; CDR3aa: CASSPGWQETQYF
len: 14; abundance: .; v_gene: TRBV5-4; d_gene: .; j_gene: TRBJ2-5; CDR3nt: TGTGCCAGCAGCTTGGTCACAGGCCACGAGACCCAGTACTTC; CDR3aa: CASSLVTGHETQYF
len: 16; abundance: .; v_gene: TRBV28; d_gene: TRBD2; j_gene: TRBJ2-3; CDR3nt: TGTGCCAGCACCTCTGGCGGGAGTGGGTTCGACAATGAGCAGTATTTT; CDR3aa: CASTSGGSGFDNEQYF
len: 14; abundance: many; v_gene: TRBV6-5; d_gene: .; j_gene: TRBJ2-1; CDR3nt: TGTGCCAGCAGCGGACTCCGCTCCTACAATGAGCAGTTCTTC; CDR3aa: CASSGLRSYNEQFF
len: 13; abundance: .; v_gene: TRBV30; d_gene: .; j_gene: TRBJ1-2; CDR3nt: TGTGCCTGGAGTACAGGCCCGGGCGATGGCTACACCTTC; CDR3aa: CAWSTGPGDGYTF
len: 14; abundance: few; v_gene: TRBV5-1; d_gene: TRBD1; j_gene: TRBJ2-7; CDR3nt: TGCGCCAGCAGCTTGGAGGGACAGGGTTACGAGCAGTACTTC; CDR3aa: CASSLEGQGYEQYF
len: 14; abundance: .; v_gene: TRBV7-9; d_gene: .; j_gene: TRBJ1-1; CDR3nt: TGTGCCAGCAGCCGAGGACGGAAGAACACTGAAGCTTTCTTT; CDR3aa: CASSRGRKNTEAFF
len: 15; abundance: once; v_gene: TRBV6-2/TRBV6-3; d_gene: TRBD1; j_gene: TRBJ2-3; CDR3nt: TGTGCCAGCAGGAGGACAGGGGGCCGCACAGATACGCAGTATTTT; CDR3aa: CASRRTGGRTDTQYF
len: 13; abundance: .; v_gene: TRBV5-1; d_gene: TRBD1; j_gene: TRBJ1-2; CDR3nt: TGCGCCAGCAGCTCCGGGACAGGGTGGGGCTACACCTTC; CDR3aa: CASSSGTGWGYTF
len: 13; abundance: many; v_gene: TRBV6-2/TRBV6-3; d_gene: .; j_gene: TRBJ1-2; CDR3nt: TGTGCCAGCAGTGTTAGGGCGGACTATGGCTACACCTTC; CDR3aa: CASSVRADYGYTF
len: 16; abundance: few; v_gene: TRBV5-4; d_gene: .; j_gene: TRBJ1-1; CDR3nt: TGTGCCAGCAGCTGGACACCTCTCGAACAGAACACTGAAGCTTTCTTT; CDR3aa: CASSWTPLEQNTEAFF
len: 18; abundance: many; v_gene: TRBV7-9; d_gene: TRBD2; j_gene: TRBJ2-2; CDR3nt: TGTGCCAGCAGCCCACGACTAGCGGGGGCCACGAACACCGGGGAGCTGTTTTTT; CDR3aa: CASSPRLAGATNTGELFF
len: 14; abundance: many; v_gene: TRBV20-1; d_gene: .; j_gene: TRBJ2-1; CDR3nt: TGCAGTGCTAGAGTGCCGACTAGTTACAATGAGCAGTTCTTC; CDR3aa: CSARVPTSYNEQFF
len: 15; abundance: many; v_gene: TRBV10-3; d_gene: TRBD2; j_gene: TRBJ2-1; CDR3nt: TGTGCCATCAGTGAAACGGGAGGAGCCTACAATGAGCAGTTCTTC; CDR3aa: CAISETGGAYNEQFF
len: 14; abundance: many; v_gene: TRBV28; d_gene: .; j_gene: TRBJ1-4; CDR3nt: TGTGCCAGCAGTCGGTCGGAGGAGACTGAAAAACTGTTTTTT; CDR3aa: CASSRSEETEKLFF
len: 16; abundance: many; v_gene: TRBV29-1; d_gene: .; j_gene: TRBJ2-2; CDR3nt: TGCAGCGTTGAGGTCGTGGGAGGTATGGAAGCCGGGGAGCTGTTTTTT; CDR3aa: CSVEVVGGMEAGELFF